The TCR beta chain under discussion was sequenced for a study of cytomegalovirus exposure and HLA in healthy donors. Study-level results: In a later analysis, several top co-occurrence clusters appeared linked to parvovirus B19, influenza, CMV and Epstein-Barr virus. In a later analysis, HLA-C alleles had the fewest associated TCRs, DRB1 alleles the most.

A multiplex PCR was run with 60 Vbeta primers and 13 Jbeta primers. Measured with immunoSEQ multiplex PCR; TCRdb has only the in-frame clones, and not every one. The sample features about 200,000 clones, with 0.95% to 1.3% in its top ten. As for this clone: Its antigen remains unidentified.

This CDR3 comprises 15 residues. Per the germline V gene, CDR1 is MNHEY and CDR2 is SMNVEV (reference sequence). The ends were cut back, 6 bases at V and 4 bases at J, with 18 bases in the middle. This receptor was identified in a girl aged 2-10 years in good health and CMV-seropositive. This rearrangement joins TRBV27 to TRBJ2-5; D remains unclear. Sequencing was carried out using PBMCs. The CDR3 nucleotides are TGTGCCAGCAGAGTAGCCTACCTAACGGGAGAGACCCAGTACTTC. Translated: CASRVAYLTGETQYF.